The source of this TCR beta chain is a study of blood T cell repertoires in COVID-19. In the study's own analysis: Researchers report that nucleated cell counts were estimated from reference gene primer amplification. Profiled with immunoSEQ multiplex PCR; TCRdb holds only in-frame clones, not every one. V, J and clone size are those of that table, while D and trimming were read from the DNA. The profile covers some 80,000 clones, with about 88% appearing a single time and more than 15% taken by the ten largest. The CDR3 runs 16 residues. With 3 bases clipped from V and 7 bases from J, the junction kept 10 bases outside the gene matches. Germline CDR1 MDHEN, CDR2 SYDVKM.

Sequenced input: peripheral blood. This TCR derives from an elderly woman with active or convalescent COVID-19. This rearrangement joins TRBV28 to TRBJ1-5; 9 nucleotides match TRBD1. This chain's CDR3 is CASSFVGTGIWQPQHF. CDR3 sequence (DNA): TGTGCCAGCAGTTTTGTCGGGACAGGGATTTGGCAGCCCCAGCATTTT.